The source of this TCR beta chain is a study of T-cell reconstitution after alpha-beta-depleted transplantation in children. The CDR3 is 14 amino acids. Trimming took 4 bases from V and 0 from J; bases not matched to a gene: 3. From germline, CDR1 is LNHNV and CDR2 YYDKDF (reference sequence). The TCRbeta library was prepared with unique molecular identifiers. TCRdb ran MiXCR on the PCR reads and lists one entry per CDR3 protein. The table records around 380,000 distinct CDR3 sequences, 11% of them present only once. The rearrangement uses TRBV15 and TRBJ2-7, with 7 nucleotides matching TRBD1. This specimen was PBMCs from the stem cell graft donor, taken from the stem cell graft. The TCR originated in a human donor who donated a stem cell graft to a child with acute myeloid leukemia. CDR3 region: CATSKQGDSYEQYF. CDR3 nucleotide sequence: TGTGCCACCAGCAAGCAGGGGGACTCCTACGAGCAGTACTTC.